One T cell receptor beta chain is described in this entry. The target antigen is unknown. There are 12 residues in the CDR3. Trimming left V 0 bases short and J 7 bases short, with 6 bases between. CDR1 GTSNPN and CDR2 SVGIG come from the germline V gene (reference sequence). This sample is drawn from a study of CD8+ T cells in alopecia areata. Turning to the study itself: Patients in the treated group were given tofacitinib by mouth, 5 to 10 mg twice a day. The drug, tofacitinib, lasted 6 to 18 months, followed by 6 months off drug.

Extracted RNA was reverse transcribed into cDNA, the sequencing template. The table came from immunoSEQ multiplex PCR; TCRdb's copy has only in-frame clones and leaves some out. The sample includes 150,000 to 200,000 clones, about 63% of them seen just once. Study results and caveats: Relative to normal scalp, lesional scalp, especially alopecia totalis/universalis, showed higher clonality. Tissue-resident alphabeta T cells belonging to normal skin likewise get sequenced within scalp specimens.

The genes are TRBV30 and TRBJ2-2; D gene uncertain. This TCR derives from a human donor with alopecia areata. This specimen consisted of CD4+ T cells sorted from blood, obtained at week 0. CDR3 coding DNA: TGTGCCTGGAGTGTGCGGATCGGGGAGCTGTTTTTT. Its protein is CAWSVRIGELFF.